A selection of T cell receptor beta chains follows, all from one sample in a study of tumor-infiltrating lymphocytes in primary liver carcinoma. Each CDR3 protein is one row after TCRdb ran MiXCR on the multiplex PCR reads. Altogether about 320,000 distinct CDR3 sequences are present, roughly two thirds being singletons, with the ten largest covering roughly 10%. Sequences were obtained from peripheral blood. The receptor set was obtained from a man in his forties with primary liver carcinoma and hepatitis B virus infection. Each CDR3 is given with its conserved first and last residue. The order of the fields is clone size, J gene, D gene, V gene, CDR3 DNA, CDR3 protein. D genes are given only for firm matches. Size is omitted from some rows. Given values are once, few, many or a class for expanded clones.

clone size: .; J gene: TRBJ2-5; D gene: .; V gene: TRBV11-3; CDR3 DNA: TGTGCCAGCAGCTTGTCCGGGGCAGGAATGGCCCAGCACTTC; CDR3 protein: CASSLSGAGMAQHF
clone size: few; J gene: TRBJ2-4; D gene: .; V gene: TRBV30; CDR3 DNA: TGTGCCTGGGAGTCCGGGACTGGAAACATTCAGTACTTC; CDR3 protein: CAWESGTGNIQYF
clone size: .; J gene: TRBJ2-1; D gene: TRBD1; V gene: TRBV11-1; CDR3 DNA: TGTGACAGCGGCTTTGCCGGGACAGGGGCCTACGAGCAGTTCTTC; CDR3 protein: CDSGFAGTGAYEQFF
clone size: .; J gene: TRBJ2-3; D gene: .; V gene: TRBV19; CDR3 DNA: TGTGCCAGTAGTCCCCGACAGGGAGGATCAGATACGCAGTATTTT; CDR3 protein: CASSPRQGGSDTQYF
clone size: .; J gene: TRBJ2-1; D gene: .; V gene: TRBV11-1; CDR3 DNA: TGTGCCAGCACCAGTTATCGGGAGCCAGACCCGTTCTTC; CDR3 protein: CASTSYREPDPFF
clone size: .; J gene: TRBJ1-5; D gene: .; V gene: TRBV12-3/TRBV12-4; CDR3 DNA: TGTGCCAGCAATGAAACATCAGGGCAGCCTCGGCATTTT; CDR3 protein: CASNETSGQPRHF
clone size: few; J gene: TRBJ2-7; D gene: .; V gene: TRBV6-2/TRBV6-3; CDR3 DNA: TGTGCCAGCAGTTACTACAGGGAGGGGCCTAGCGAGCAGTACTTC; CDR3 protein: CASSYYREGPSEQYF
clone size: once; J gene: TRBJ1-5; D gene: .; V gene: TRBV6-2/TRBV6-3; CDR3 DNA: TGTGCCAGCAGTTACTCCGGGGGGAATCAGACCCAGCATTTT; CDR3 protein: CASSYSGGNQTQHF
clone size: .; J gene: TRBJ1-6; D gene: .; V gene: TRBV5-4; CDR3 DNA: TGTGTCAGCGGCCACGATAATTCACCCCTCCACTTT; CDR3 protein: CVSGHDNSPLHF
clone size: .; J gene: TRBJ2-7; D gene: .; V gene: TRBV5-1; CDR3 DNA: TGCGCCAGCAGCACATCCGGGGGACGGTCCAACGAGCAGTACTTC; CDR3 protein: CASSTSGGRSNEQYF
clone size: few; J gene: TRBJ1-5; D gene: TRBD1; V gene: TRBV5-1; CDR3 DNA: TGCGCCAGCAGCGAAGGGACAGGGAGCAATCAGCCCCAGCATTTT; CDR3 protein: CASSEGTGSNQPQHF
clone size: few; J gene: TRBJ1-4; D gene: .; V gene: TRBV5-4; CDR3 DNA: TGTGCCAGCAGCTTGGCCGGTAGAAACACTAATGAAAAACTGTTTTTT; CDR3 protein: CASSLAGRNTNEKLFF
clone size: many; J gene: TRBJ1-1; D gene: .; V gene: TRBV6-5; CDR3 DNA: TGTGCCAGCAGCCCCGGGAGGCAATCGAACACTGAAGCTTTCTTT; CDR3 protein: CASSPGRQSNTEAFF
clone size: many; J gene: TRBJ2-7; D gene: .; V gene: TRBV6-2/TRBV6-3; CDR3 DNA: TGTGCCAGCAGTTACTCGACGGGACAAGGCTCCTACGAGCAGTACTTC; CDR3 protein: CASSYSTGQGSYEQYF
clone size: few; J gene: TRBJ2-1; D gene: .; V gene: TRBV30; CDR3 DNA: TGTGCCTGGAGTCGGGCGCAGAAGCATGAGCAGTTCTTC; CDR3 protein: CAWSRAQKHEQFF
clone size: .; J gene: TRBJ2-7; D gene: TRBD1; V gene: TRBV2; CDR3 DNA: TGTACCAGCAGTGAAAGGACAGGGGGCAACGGCTACGAGCAGTACTTC; CDR3 protein: CTSSERTGGNGYEQYF
clone size: .; J gene: TRBJ2-7; D gene: TRBD1; V gene: TRBV20-1; CDR3 DNA: TGCAGTGCTAGACCGAGGACAGGGGGAAGCTACGAGCAGTACTTC; CDR3 protein: CSARPRTGGSYEQYF
clone size: few; J gene: TRBJ1-1; D gene: .; V gene: TRBV30; CDR3 DNA: TGTGCCTGGAGTGTTAACAGGAACACTGAAGCTTTCTTT; CDR3 protein: CAWSVNRNTEAFF
clone size: .; J gene: TRBJ2-2; D gene: TRBD2; V gene: TRBV5-1; CDR3 DNA: TGCGCCAGCAGGTTAGCGGGAGATCGATACGGGGAGCTGTTTTTT; CDR3 protein: CASRLAGDRYGELFF
clone size: few; J gene: TRBJ1-6; D gene: TRBD1; V gene: TRBV6-1; CDR3 DNA: TGTGCCAGCAGTCATAACAGGGGTGGTAATTCACCCCTCCACTTT; CDR3 protein: CASSHNRGGNSPLHF
clone size: .; J gene: TRBJ2-1; D gene: .; V gene: TRBV21-1; CDR3 DNA: TGTGCCTGCAGTAAAGCTAGGACGGGAGGTCACAATGAGCAGTTCTTC; CDR3 protein: CACSKARTGGHNEQFF
clone size: many; J gene: TRBJ2-1; D gene: .; V gene: TRBV11-2; CDR3 DNA: TGTGCCAGCAGCCTCCAGACTAATTCTGGCTACAATGAGCAGTTCTTC; CDR3 protein: CASSLQTNSGYNEQFF